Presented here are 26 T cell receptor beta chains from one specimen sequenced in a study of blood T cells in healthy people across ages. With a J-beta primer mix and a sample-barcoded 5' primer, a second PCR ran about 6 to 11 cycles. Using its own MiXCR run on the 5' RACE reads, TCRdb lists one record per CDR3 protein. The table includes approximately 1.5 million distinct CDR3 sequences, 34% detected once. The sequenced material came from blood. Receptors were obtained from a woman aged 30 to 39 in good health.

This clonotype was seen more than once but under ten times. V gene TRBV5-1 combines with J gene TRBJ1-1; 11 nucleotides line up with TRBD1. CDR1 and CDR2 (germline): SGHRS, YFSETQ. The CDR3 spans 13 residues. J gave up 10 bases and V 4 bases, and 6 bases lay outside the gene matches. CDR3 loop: CASSPDRGLAAFF. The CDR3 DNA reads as TGCGCCAGCAGCCCGGACAGGGGGCTTGCAGCTTTCTTT.

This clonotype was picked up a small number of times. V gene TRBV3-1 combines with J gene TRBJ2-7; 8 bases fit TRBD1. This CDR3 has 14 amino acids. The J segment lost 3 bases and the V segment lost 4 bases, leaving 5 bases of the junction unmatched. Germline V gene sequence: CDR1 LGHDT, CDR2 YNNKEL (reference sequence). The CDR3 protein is CASSRGQGHYEQYF. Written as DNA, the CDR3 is TGTGCCAGCAGCCGAGGACAGGGCCACTACGAGCAGTACTTC.

CDR3 residues: CASSQAPPGTGKGYEQYF. As DNA, the CDR3 is TGTGCCAGCAGTCAGGCCCCCCCCGGGACCGGCAAGGGTTACGAGCAGTACTTC. V is TRBV6-1 and J is TRBJ2-7; D may match TRBD1 or TRBD2 (5 bases each). The V end was cut by 5 bases, the J end by 4 bases, with 27 bases between. CDR1 and CDR2 from the germline V gene are MNHNS and SASEGT. The CDR3 spans 18 residues.

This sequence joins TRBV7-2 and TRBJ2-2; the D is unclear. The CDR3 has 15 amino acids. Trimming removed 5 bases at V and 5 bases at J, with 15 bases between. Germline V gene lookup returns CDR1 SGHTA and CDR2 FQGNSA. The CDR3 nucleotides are TGTGCCAGCAGCCCACGAGGTGTCGGAACCGGGGAGCTGTTTTTT. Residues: CASSPRGVGTGELFF.

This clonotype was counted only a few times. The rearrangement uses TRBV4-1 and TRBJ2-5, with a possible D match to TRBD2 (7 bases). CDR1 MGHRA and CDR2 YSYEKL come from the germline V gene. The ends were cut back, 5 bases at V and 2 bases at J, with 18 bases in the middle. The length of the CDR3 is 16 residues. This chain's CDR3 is CASSSIGGALQETQYF. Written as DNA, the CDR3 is TGCGCCAGCAGCTCAATTGGGGGGGCCCTGCAAGAGACCCAGTACTTC.

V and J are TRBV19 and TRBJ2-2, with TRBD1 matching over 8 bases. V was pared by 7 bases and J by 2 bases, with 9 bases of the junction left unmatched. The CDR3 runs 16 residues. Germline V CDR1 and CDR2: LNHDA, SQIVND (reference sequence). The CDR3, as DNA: TGTGCCAGTATCGTTAGGGCAGGGGGCAACACCGGGGAGCTGTTTTTT. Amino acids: CASIVRAGGNTGELFF.

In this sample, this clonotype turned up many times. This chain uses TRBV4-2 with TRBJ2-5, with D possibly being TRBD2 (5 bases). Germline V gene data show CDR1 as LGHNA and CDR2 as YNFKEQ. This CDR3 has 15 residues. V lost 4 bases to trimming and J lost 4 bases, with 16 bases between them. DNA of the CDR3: TGTGCCAGCAGCCGGGAAGCCGGGGAGCCAGAGACCCAGTACTTC. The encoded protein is CASSREAGEPETQYF.

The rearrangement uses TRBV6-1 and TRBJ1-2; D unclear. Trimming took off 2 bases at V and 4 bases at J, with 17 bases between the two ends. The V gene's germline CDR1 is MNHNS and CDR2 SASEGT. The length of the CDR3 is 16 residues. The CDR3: CASSEKSSFRRYGYTF. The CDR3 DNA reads TGTGCCAGCAGTGAAAAATCTTCGTTCAGACGCTATGGCTACACCTTC.

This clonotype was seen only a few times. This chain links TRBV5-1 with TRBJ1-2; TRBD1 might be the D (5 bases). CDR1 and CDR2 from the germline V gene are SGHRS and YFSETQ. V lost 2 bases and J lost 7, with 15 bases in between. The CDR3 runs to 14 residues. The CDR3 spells CASSLTTVSAGYTF. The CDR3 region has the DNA TGCGCCAGCAGCTTAACGACAGTTTCGGCTGGCTACACCTTC.

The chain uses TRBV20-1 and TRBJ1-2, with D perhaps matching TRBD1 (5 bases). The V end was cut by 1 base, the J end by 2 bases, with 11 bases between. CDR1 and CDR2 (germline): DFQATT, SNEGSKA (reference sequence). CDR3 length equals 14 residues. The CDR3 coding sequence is TGCAGTGCTAGAGTCCAGGGCTCAAACTATGGCTACACCTTC. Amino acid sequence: CSARVQGSNYGYTF.

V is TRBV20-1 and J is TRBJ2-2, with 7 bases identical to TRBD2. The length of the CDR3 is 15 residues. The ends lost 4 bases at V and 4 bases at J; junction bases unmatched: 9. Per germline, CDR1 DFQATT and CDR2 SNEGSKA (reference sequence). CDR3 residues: CSAIAGGSVTGELFF. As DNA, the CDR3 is TGCAGTGCTATTGCGGGCGGGAGTGTCACCGGGGAGCTGTTTTTT.

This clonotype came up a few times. CDR3 residues: CASSKGVDQPQHF. The CDR3 DNA reads as TGCGCCAGCAGCAAAGGGGTGGATCAGCCCCAGCATTTT. V is TRBV5-1 and J is TRBJ1-5, with a possible D match to TRBD1 (5 bases). The germline gives CDR1 SGHRS, CDR2 YFSETQ. The CDR3 contains 13 residues. The germline V and J ends were trimmed by 4 bases and 5 bases, with 10 bases remaining between them. Based on the CDR3 plus reference TRBV5-1 and TRBJ1-5, the full variable domain is KAGVTQTPRYLIKTRGQQVTLSCSPISGHRSVSWYQQTPGQGLQFLFEYFSETQRNKGNFPGRFSGRQFSNSRSEMNVSTLELGDSALYLCASSKGVDQPQHFGDGTRLSIL.

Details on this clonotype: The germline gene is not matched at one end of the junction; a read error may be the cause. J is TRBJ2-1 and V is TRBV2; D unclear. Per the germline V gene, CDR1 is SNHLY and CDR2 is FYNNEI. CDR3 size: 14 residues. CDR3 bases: TGTGCCAGCAGTGAACCTAACTCCTACAATGAGCTGTTCTTC. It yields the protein CASSEPNSYNELFF.

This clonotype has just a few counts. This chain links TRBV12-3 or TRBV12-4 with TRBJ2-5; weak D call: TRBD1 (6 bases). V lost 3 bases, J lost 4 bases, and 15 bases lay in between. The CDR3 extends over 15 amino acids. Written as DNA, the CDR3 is TGTGCCAGCAGTTTGTCAGGGGACCGGCGAGAGACCCAGTACTTC. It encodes CASSLSGDRRETQYF.

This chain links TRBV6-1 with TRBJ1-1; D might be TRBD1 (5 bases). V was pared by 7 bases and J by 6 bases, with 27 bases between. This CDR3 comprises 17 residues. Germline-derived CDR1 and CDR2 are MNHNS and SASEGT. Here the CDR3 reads CASNPVGHSDRRAEAFF. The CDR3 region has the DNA TGTGCCAGCAATCCCGTCGGACACTCGGACCGAAGGGCTGAAGCTTTCTTT.

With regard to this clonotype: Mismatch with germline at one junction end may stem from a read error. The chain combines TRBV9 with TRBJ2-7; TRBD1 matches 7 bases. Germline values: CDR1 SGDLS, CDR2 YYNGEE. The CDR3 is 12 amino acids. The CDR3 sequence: CASSALGGEQCF. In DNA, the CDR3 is TGTGCCAGCAGCGCCTTAGGGGGCGAGCAGTGCTTC.

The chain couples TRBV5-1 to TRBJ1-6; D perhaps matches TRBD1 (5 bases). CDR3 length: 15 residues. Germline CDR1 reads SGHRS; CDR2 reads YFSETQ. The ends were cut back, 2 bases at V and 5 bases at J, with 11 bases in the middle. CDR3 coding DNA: TGCGCCAGCAGCTTTTCAGGGAGGGATAATTCACCCCTCCACTTT. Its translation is CASSFSGRDNSPLHF.

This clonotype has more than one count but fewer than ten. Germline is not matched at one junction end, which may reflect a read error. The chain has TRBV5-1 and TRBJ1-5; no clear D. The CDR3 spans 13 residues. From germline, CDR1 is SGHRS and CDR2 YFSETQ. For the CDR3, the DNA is TGCACCAGCAGCTTGGACAGCAATCAGCCCCAGCATTTT. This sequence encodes CTSSLDSNQPQHF.

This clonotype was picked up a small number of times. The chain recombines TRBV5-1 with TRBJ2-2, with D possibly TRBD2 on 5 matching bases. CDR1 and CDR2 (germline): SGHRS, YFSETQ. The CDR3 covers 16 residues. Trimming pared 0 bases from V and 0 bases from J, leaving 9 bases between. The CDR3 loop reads CASSLAPAANTGELFF. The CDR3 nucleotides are TGCGCCAGCAGCTTGGCCCCAGCGGCGAACACCGGGGAGCTGTTTTTT.

The CDR3 region has the DNA TGCGCCAGCAGCTTGAGAAGGGGGGTCGGGGGAATCGAGCAGTACTTC. This translates into CASSLRRGVGGIEQYF. This chain connects TRBV5-1 to TRBJ2-4; D may be TRBD1 or TRBD2 (6 bases each). Near its end, the DNA agrees better with TRBJ2-7, so the J call may be wrong. Germline CDR1 reads SGHRS; CDR2 reads YFSETQ. This CDR3 has 16 amino acids.

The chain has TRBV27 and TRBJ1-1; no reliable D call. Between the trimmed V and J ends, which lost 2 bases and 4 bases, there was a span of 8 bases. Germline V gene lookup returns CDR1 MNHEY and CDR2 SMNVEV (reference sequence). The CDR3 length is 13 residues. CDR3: CASSLMKGTEAFF. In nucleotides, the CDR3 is TGTGCCAGCAGTTTAATGAAGGGCACTGAAGCTTTCTTT.

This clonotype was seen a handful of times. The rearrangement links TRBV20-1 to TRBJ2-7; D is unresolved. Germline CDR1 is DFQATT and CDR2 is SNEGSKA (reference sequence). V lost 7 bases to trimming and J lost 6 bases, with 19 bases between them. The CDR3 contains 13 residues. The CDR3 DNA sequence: TGCAGTGAACAGAACACTGTCGGCAGCGAGCAGTACTTC. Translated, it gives CSEQNTVGSEQYF.

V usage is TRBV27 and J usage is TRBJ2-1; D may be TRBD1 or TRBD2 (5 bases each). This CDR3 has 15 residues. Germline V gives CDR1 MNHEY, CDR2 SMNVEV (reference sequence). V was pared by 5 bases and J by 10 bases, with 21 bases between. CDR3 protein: CASSTRDRPQVEQFF. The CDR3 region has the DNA TGTGCCAGCAGTACAAGGGACCGGCCCCAGGTCGAGCAGTTCTTC.

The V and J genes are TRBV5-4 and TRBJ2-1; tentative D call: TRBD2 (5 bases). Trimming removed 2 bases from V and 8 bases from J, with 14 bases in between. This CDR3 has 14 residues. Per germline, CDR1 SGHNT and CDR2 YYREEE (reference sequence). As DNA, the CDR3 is TGTGCCAGCAGCTTTGCGGGTCCAGCGGATGAGCAGTTCTTC. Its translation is CASSFAGPADEQFF.

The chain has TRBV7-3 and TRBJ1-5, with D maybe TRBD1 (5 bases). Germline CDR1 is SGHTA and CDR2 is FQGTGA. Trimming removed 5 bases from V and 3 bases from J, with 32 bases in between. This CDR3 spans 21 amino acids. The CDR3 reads CASSGERRGRKYFKINQPQHF. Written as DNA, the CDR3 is TGTGCCAGCAGCGGAGAGAGGCGGGGCAGAAAATATTTTAAGATCAATCAGCCCCAGCATTTT.

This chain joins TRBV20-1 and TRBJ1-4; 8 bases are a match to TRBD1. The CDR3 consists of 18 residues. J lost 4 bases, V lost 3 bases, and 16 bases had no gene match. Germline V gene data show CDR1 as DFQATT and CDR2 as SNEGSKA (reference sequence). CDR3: CSASGVGGTGVSNEKLFF. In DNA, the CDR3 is TGCAGTGCTAGTGGGGTCGGGGGGACAGGCGTGAGTAATGAAAAACTGTTTTTT.